The 2 T cell receptor beta chains given below trace back to one sample, sequenced in a study of cytomegalovirus exposure and HLA in healthy donors. PCR used 60 Vbeta primers and 13 Jbeta primers. Sequencing was performed with immunoSEQ multiplex PCR; in TCRdb, only in-frame clones are kept and a portion is missing. The sample includes 110,000 to 150,000 clones, approximately 79% of them seen just once. Sequenced material: PBMCs. These receptors all come from a woman in her forties or fifties in good health and CMV-seropositive.

The rearrangement joins TRBV7-3 to TRBJ2-1, with a possible D match to TRBD2 (5 bases). Germline V gene sequence: CDR1 SGHTA, CDR2 FQGTGA. Trimming cost V 5 bases and J 8 bases, with 16 bases left between them. The CDR3 is made up of 14 amino acids. The CDR3 bases are TGTGCCAGCAGCGCGGACCCTTCTAGCCATGAGCAGTTCTTC. This encodes CASSADPSSHEQFF.

This sequence joins TRBV5-3 and TRBJ1-2, with TRBD1 as a possible D gene (5 bases). TRBV5-3 is an ORF; its function is uncertain. Between the trimmed V and J ends, which lost 0 bases and 4 bases, there was a span of 10 bases. This CDR3 is 14 amino acids long. CDR3 sequence reads: CARSLEEGSYGYTF. Here the CDR3 DNA reads TGTGCCAGAAGCTTGGAGGAGGGGAGCTATGGCTACACCTTC.